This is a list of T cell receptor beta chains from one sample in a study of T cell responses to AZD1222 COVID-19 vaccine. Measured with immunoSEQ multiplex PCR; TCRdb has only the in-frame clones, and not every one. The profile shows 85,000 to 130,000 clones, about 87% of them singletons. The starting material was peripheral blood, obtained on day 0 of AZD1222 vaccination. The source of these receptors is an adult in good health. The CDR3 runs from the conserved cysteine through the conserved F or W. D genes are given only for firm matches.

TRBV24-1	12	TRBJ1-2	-	TGTGCCACCAGTGACATGGACTATGGCTACACCTTC	CATSDMDYGYTF
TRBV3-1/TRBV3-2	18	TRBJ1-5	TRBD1	TGTGCCAGCAGCCAAGATCCGGGACAGGGGGTCCGCGGTCAGCCCCAGCATTTT	CASSQDPGQGVRGQPQHF
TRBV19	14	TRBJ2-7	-	TGTGCCAGTAAACCCCAGGGTTCTGTACACGAGCAGTACTTC	CASKPQGSVHEQYF
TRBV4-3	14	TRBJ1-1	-	TGCGCCAGCAGCCAAGGACCCGGGAGCACTGAAGCTTTCTTT	CASSQGPGSTEAFF
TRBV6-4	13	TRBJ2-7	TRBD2	TGTGCCAGCGGAGAGACGGGGGGAACGGCGCAGTACTTC	CASGETGGTAQYF
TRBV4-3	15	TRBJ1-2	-	TGCGCCAGCAGCCCGAACTCCGGGACGAACTATGGCTACACCTTC	CASSPNSGTNYGYTF
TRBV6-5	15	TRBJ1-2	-	TGTGCCAGCAGTTACTCAAACGCTTTCAGTTATGGCTACACCTTC	CASSYSNAFSYGYTF
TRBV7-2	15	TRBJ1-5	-	TGTGCCAGCAGCTTGGGGGGATGGAGCAATCAGCCCCAGCATTTT	CASSLGGWSNQPQHF
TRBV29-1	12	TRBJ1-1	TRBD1	TGCAGCGCGGACAGGGTTGCCACTGAAGCTTTCTTT	CSADRVATEAFF
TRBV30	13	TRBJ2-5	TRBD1	TGTGCCTGGAGCGAGGGGGCGGGAGAGACCCAGTACTTC	CAWSEGAGETQYF
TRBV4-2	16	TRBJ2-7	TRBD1	TGTGCCAGCAGCGATAGATTACCGGGACAGGGGGCGGAGCAGTACTTC	CASSDRLPGQGAEQYF
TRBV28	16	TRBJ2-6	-	TGTGCCAGCAGTCAGACTTACAGGGCTGGGGCCAACGTCCTGACTTTC	CASSQTYRAGANVLTF
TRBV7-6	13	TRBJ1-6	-	TGTGCCAGCAGCTTAGCAACGGGATCACCCCTCCACTTT	CASSLATGSPLHF
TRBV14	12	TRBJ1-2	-	TGTGCCAGCAGCCAGAACAGGGTGGGCTACACCTTC	CASSQNRVGYTF
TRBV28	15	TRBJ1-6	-	TGTGCCAGCAGACGGGGACCGACTCGCAATTCACCCCTCCACTTT	CASRRGPTRNSPLHF
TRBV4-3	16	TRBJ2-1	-	TGCGCCAGCAGCCAAGATGGGACCGAGAGGTACAGTGAGCAGTTCTTC	CASSQDGTERYSEQFF
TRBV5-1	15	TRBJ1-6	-	TGCGCCAGCAGCTTGGAACAGGGTAGTAATTCACCCCTCCACTTT	CASSLEQGSNSPLHF